This TCR beta chain was profiled in a study of CD8+ T cells in alopecia areata. Study context: Administration of oral tofacitinib to treated patients was at 5 to 10 mg twice daily. General study results and limits: How baseline CD8+ expansion relates to response remains uncertain (there was one nonresponder). Elevated clonality characterized lesional scalp relative to normal scalp, particularly in alopecia totalis/universalis.

Reverse transcription of extracted RNA yielded cDNA, which provided the sequencing template. Assay: immunoSEQ multiplex PCR; the TCRdb copy retains only in-frame clones and omits some. Among roughly 200,000 clones listed, approximately 56% were seen once. As to this clone: Its specificity is unknown.

The germline gives CDR1 SGHDT, CDR2 YYEEEE. This CDR3 is 14 amino acids long. Trimming removed 4 bases at V and 1 base at J, with 6 bases between. Treatment of the sample: oral pan-JAK inhibitor, 5-10 mg twice daily. Sampling of alopecia areata patients yielded lesional scalp punch biopsies as well as peripheral blood. The TCR was taken from a human donor with alopecia areata. The chain recombines TRBV5-6 with TRBJ2-6; D gene unclear. The sequencing used CD4+ T cells sorted from blood, collected at week 4, from a patient treated with tofacitinib. This chain's CDR3 is CASSLRSGANVLTF. CDR3 nucleotide sequence: TGTGCCAGCAGCCTGAGATCTGGGGCCAACGTCCTGACTTTC. The full variable domain, its missing parts supplied by reference TRBV5-6 and TRBJ2-6, is DAGVTQSPTHLIKTRGQQVTLRCSPKSGHDTVSWYQQALGQGPQFIFQYYEEEERQRGNFPDRFSGHQFPNYSSELNVNALLLGDSALYLCASSLRSGANVLTFGAGSRLTVL.